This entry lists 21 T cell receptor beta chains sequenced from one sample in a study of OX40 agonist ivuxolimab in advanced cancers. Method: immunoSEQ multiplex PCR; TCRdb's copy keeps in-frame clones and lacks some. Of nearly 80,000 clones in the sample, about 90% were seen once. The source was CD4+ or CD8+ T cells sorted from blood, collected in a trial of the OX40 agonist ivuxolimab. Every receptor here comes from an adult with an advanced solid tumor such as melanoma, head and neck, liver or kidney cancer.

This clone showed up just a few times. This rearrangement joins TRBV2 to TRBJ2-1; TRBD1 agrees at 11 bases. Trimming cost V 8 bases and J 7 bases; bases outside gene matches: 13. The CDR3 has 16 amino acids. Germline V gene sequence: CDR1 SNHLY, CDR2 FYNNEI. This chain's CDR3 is CASENNPGTGGNEQFF. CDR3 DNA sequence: TGTGCCAGCGAAAACAATCCTGGGACAGGGGGGAATGAGCAGTTCTTC.

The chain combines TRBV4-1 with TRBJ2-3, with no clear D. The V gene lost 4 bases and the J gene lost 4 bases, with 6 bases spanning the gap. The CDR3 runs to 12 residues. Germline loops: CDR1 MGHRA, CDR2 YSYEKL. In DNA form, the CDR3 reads TGCGCCAGCAGCCGGGCCGCAGATACGCAGTATTTT. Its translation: CASSRAADTQYF.

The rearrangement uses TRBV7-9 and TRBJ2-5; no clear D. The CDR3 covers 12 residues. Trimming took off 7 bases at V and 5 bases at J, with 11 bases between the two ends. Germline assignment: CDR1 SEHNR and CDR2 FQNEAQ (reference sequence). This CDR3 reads CASTRGQETQYF. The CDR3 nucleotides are TGTGCCAGCACCAGAGGCCAGGAGACCCAGTACTTC.

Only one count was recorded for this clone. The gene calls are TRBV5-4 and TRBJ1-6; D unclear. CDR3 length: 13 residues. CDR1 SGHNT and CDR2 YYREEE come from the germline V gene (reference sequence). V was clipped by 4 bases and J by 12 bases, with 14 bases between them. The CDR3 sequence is CASSPENVLPLHF. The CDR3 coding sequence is TGTGCCAGCAGCCCCGAAAACGTTTTACCCCTCCACTTT.

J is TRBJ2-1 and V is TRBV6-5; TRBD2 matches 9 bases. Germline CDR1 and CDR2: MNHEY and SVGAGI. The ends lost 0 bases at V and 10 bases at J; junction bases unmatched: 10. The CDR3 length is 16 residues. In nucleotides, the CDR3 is TGTGCCAGCAGTTACTCGAGGAGCGGGGGGCCGGGAGAGCAGTTCTTC. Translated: CASSYSRSGGPGEQFF.

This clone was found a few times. The CDR3 here is CASSKVMPRGRYEQYV. The CDR3 nucleotides are TGTGCCAGCAGCAAAGTTATGCCCAGGGGGAGGTACGAGCAGTACGTC. V and J are TRBV21-1 and TRBJ2-7; no check of the table's D call, TRBD1, against the DNA was made. TRBV21-1 is marked as a pseudogene. The CDR3 is 16 amino acids.

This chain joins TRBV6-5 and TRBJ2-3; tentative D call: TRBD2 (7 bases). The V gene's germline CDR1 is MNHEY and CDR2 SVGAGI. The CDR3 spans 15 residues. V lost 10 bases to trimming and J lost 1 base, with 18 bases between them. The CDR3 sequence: CATLGGGWGTDTQYF. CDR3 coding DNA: TGTGCCACCCTAGGGGGGGGGTGGGGCACAGATACGCAGTATTTT.

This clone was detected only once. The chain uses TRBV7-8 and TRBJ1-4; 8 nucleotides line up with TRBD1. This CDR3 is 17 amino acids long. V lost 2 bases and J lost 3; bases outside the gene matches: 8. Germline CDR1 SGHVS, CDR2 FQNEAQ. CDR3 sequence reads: CASSLSRQGSSNEKLFF. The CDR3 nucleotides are TGTGCCAGCAGCTTATCGAGACAGGGGTCCTCTAATGAAAAACTGTTTTTT.

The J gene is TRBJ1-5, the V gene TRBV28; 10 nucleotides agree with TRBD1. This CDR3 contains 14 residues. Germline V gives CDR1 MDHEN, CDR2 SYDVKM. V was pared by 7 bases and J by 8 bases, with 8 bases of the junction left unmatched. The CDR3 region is CASTDGTGVKPQHF. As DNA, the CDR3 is TGTGCCAGCACCGACGGGACAGGGGTGAAGCCCCAGCATTTT.

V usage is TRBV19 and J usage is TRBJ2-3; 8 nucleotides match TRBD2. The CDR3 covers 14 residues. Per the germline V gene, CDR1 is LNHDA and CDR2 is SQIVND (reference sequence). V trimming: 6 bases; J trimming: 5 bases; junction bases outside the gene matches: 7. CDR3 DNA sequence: TGTGCCAGTAGAATGAGCGGGGGAGGAGATACGCAGTATTTT. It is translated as CASRMSGGGDTQYF.

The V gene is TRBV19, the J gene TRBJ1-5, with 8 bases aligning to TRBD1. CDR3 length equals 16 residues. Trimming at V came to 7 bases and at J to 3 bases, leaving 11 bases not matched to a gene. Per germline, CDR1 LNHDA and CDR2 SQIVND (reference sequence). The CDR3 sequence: CASTDHGQGYNQPQHF. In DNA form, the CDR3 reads TGTGCCAGTACCGACCACGGACAGGGCTACAATCAGCCCCAGCATTTT.

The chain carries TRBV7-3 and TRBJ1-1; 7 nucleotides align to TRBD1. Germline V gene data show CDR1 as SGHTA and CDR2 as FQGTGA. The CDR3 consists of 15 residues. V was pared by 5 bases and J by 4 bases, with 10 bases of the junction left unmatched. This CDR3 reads CASSDRRGPVTEAFF. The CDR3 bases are TGTGCCAGCAGCGACCGAAGGGGGCCGGTCACTGAAGCTTTCTTT.

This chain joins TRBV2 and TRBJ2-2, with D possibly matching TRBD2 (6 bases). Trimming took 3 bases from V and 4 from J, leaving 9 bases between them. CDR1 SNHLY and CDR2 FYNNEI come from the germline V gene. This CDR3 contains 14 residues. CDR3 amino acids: CASSEGTFTGELFF. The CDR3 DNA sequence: TGTGCCAGCAGTGAGGGGACTTTCACCGGGGAGCTGTTTTTT.

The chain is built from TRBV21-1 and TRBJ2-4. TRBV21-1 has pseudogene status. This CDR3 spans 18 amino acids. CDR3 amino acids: CASSRLCTHGTAKNIQYF. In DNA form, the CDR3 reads TGTGCCAGCAGCAGATTGTGTACGCATGGGACAGCCAAAAACATTCAGTACTTC.

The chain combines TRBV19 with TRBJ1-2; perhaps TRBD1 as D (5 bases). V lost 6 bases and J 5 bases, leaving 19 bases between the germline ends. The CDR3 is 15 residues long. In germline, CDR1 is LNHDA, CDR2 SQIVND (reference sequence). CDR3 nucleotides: TGTGCCAGTAGCACTCTGGGCAGGGTGGGGTATGGCTACACCTTC. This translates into CASSTLGRVGYGYTF.

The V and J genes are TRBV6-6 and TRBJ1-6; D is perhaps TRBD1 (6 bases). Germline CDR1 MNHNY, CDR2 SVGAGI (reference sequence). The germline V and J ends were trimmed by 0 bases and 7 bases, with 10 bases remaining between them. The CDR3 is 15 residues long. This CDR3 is CASSYSWTENSPLHF. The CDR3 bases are TGTGCCAGCAGTTACTCTTGGACAGAGAATTCACCCCTCCACTTT.

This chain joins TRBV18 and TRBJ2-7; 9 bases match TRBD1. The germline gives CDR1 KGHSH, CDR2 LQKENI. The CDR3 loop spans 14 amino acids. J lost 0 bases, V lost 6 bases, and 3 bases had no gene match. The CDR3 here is CASSPGQGSYEQYF. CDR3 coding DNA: TGTGCCAGCTCGCCGGGACAGGGCTCCTACGAGCAGTACTTC.

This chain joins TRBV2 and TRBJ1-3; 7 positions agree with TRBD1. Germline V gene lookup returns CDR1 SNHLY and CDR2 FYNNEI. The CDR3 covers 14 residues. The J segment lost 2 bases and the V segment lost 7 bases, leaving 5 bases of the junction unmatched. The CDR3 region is CASKAGGAGNTIYF. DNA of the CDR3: TGTGCCAGCAAGGCAGGGGGTGCTGGAAACACCATATATTTT.

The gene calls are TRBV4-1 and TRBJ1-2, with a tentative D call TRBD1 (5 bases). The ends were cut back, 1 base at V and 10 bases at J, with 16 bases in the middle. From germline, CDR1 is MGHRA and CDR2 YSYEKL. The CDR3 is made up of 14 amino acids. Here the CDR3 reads CASSQVGRRGFYTF. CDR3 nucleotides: TGCGCCAGCAGCCAAGTCGGGAGGAGGGGCTTCTACACCTTC.

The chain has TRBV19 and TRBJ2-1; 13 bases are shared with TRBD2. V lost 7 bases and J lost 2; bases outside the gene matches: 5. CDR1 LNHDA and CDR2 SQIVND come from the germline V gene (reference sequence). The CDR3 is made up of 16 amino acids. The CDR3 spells CASTLLAGGAYNEQFF. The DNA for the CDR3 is TGTGCCAGTACCCTACTAGCGGGGGGGGCCTACAATGAGCAGTTCTTC.

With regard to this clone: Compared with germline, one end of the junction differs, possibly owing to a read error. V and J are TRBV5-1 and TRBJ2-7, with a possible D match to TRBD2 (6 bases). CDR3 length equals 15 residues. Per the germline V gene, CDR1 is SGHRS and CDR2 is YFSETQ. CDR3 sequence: CASSPGGKPSHEQYF. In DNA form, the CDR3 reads TGCGCCAGCAGCCCTGGCGGGAAGCCCTCCCACGAGCAGTACTTC.